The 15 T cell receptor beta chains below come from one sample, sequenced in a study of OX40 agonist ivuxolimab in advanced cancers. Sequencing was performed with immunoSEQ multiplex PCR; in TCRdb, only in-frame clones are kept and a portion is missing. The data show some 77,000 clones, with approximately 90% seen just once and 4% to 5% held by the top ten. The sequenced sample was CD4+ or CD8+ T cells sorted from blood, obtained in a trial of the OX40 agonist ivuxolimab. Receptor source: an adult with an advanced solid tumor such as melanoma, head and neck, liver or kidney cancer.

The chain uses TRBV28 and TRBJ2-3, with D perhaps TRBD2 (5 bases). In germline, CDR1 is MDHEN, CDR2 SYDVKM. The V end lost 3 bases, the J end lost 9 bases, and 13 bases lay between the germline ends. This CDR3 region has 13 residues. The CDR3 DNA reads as TGTGCCAGCAGTTTCGTACTAGTGGGCACGCAGTATTTT. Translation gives CASSFVLVGTQYF.

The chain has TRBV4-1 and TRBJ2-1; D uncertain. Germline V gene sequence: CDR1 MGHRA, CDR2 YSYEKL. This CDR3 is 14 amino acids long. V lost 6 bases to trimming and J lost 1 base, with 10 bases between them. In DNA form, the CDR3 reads TGCGCCAGCAGGAGCTGGGGATCCTACAATGAGCAGTTCTTC. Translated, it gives CASRSWGSYNEQFF.

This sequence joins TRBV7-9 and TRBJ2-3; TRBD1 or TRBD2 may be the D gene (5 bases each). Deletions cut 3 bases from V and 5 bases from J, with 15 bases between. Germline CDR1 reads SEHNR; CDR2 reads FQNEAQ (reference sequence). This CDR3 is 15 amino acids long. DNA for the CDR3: TGTGCCAGCAGCTTCACCGGGACCTTCGGAGATACGCAGTATTTT. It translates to CASSFTGTFGDTQYF.

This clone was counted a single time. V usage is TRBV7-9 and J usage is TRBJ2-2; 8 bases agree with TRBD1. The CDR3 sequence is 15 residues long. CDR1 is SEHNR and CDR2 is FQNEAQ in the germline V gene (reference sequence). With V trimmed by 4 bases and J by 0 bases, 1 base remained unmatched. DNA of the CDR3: TGTGCCAGCAGCTGGGACAGGCCGAACACCGGGGAGCTGTTTTTT. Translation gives CASSWDRPNTGELFF.

The chain's CDR3 is CASSQEIASGRGELFF. DNA for the CDR3: TGCGCCAGCAGCCAAGAAATTGCTAGCGGGAGAGGGGAGCTGTTTTTT. This rearrangement joins TRBV4-1 to TRBJ2-2, with TRBD2 identical over 10 bases. Looked up from germline, CDR1 is MGHRA and CDR2 is YSYEKL. CDR3 size: 16 residues. Trimming took 0 bases from V and 8 from J; bases not matched to a gene: 6.

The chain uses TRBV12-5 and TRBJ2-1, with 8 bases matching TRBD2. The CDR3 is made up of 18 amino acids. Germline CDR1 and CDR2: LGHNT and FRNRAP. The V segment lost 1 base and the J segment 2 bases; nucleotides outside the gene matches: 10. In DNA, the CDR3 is TGTGCTAGTGGTTTGGGCGGCCAGCGGGAGAGAACCTACAATGAGCAGTTCTTC. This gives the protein CASGLGGQRERTYNEQFF.

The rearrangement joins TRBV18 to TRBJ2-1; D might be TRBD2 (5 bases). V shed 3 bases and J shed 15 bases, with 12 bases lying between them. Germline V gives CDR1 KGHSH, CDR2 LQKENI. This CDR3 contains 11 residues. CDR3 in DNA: TGTGCCAGCTCACCGGTGGACTCTCCGTTCTTC. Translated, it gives CASSPVDSPFF.

This CDR3 reads CASSFDRDSYEQYF. Here the CDR3 DNA reads TGTGCCAGTAGCTTCGACAGGGACTCCTACGAGCAGTACTTC. This chain uses TRBV19 with TRBJ2-5, with 7 bases matching TRBD1. The closer fit of TRBJ2-7 to the DNA end suggests the J call may be wrong. This CDR3 contains 14 residues. The germline CDR1 and CDR2 sequences are LNHDA and SQIVND (reference sequence).

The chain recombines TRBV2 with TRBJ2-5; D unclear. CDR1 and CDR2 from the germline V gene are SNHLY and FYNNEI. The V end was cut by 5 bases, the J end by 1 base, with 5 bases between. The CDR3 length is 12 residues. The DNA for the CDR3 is TGTGCCAGCAGTAAAAGCCAAGAGACCCAGTACTTC. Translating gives CASSKSQETQYF.

This CDR3 is CASAGTGGGTGELFF. CDR3 DNA: TGTGCCAGCGCGGGGACAGGGGGCGGCACCGGGGAGCTGTTTTTT. The chain carries TRBV28 and TRBJ2-2; 12 positions match TRBD1. The germline V gene encodes CDR1 MDHEN and CDR2 SYDVKM. Germline trimming cut 8 bases from V and 4 bases from J; bases unmatched to any gene: 5. CDR3 length: 15 residues.

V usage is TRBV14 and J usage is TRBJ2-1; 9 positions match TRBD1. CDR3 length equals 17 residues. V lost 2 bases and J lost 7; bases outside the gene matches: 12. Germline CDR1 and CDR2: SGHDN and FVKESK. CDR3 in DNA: TGTGCCAGCAGCCAACTCGCCGGGACAGGGTTTCTAAATGAGCAGTTCTTC. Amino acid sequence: CASSQLAGTGFLNEQFF.

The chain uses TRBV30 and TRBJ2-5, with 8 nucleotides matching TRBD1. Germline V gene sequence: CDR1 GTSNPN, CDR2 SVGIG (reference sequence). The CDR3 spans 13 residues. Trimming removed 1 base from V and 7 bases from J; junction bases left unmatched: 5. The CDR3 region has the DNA TGTGCCTGGAGTGACCAGGGGGCGGGGACCCAGTACTTC. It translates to CAWSDQGAGTQYF.

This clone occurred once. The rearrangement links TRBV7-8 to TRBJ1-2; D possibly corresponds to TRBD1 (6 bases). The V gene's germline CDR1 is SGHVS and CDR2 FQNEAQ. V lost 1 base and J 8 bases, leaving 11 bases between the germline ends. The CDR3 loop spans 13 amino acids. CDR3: CASSLVQGGGYTF. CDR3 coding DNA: TGTGCCAGCAGCTTAGTACAGGGAGGCGGCTACACCTTC.

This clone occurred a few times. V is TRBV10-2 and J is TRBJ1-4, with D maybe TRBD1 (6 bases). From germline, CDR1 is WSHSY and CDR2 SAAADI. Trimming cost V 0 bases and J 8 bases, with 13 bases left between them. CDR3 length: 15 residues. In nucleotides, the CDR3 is TGCGCCAGCAGTGAGTCGCAGGGGATGCACGAAAAACTGTTTTTT. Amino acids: CASSESQGMHEKLFF.

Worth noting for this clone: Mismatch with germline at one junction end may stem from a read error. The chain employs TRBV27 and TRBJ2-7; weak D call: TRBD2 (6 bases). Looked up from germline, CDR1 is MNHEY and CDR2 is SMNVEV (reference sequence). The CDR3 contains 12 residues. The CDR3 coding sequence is TGTGCCAGCAGTATATCGGGGGACGAGCAGTACTTC. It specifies CASSISGDEQYF.